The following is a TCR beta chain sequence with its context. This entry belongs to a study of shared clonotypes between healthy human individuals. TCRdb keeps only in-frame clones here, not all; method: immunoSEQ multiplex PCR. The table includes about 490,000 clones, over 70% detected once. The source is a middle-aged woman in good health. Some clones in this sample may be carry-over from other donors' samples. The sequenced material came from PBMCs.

CDR3 nucleotides: TGTGCCAGCAGCCCGCAACTTGGACAGGGCCCCGAGCAGTACTTC. The encoded protein is CASSPQLGQGPEQYF. V usage is TRBV9 and J usage is TRBJ2-7; 8 positions match TRBD1. The germline gives CDR1 SGDLS, CDR2 YYNGEE. This CDR3 spans 15 amino acids. The ends lost 4 bases at V and 6 bases at J; junction bases unmatched: 12.